A single T cell receptor (beta chain) is shown here with its context. The antigen is not known. This CDR3 spans 14 amino acids. Trimming cost V 5 bases and J 0 bases, with 11 bases left between them. CDR1 and CDR2 (germline): SNHLY, FYNNEI. This entry is derived from a study of beta chain features in type 1 diabetes. Purity above 98% was achieved in all sorted populations. Sequencing targeted expressed TCRB transcripts, as all isolated RNA had been reverse transcribed. Reads from naive, central memory and regulatory T cell samples averaged approximately 3.4 million. Sequencing used immunoSEQ multiplex PCR; TCRdb keeps in-frame clones, though not all of them. The sample comprises about 160,000 clones, under 9.5% of which are singletons, and approximately 0.5% rests with the top ten. Broader study findings: VDJ junctions from patients with type 1 diabetes contained fewer insertions and more deletions. Patients with Type 1 diabetes showed moderately but significantly shorter TCRB CDR3s in all four CD4+ subsets. TCRB repertoires of naive, central memory and Treg cells appeared more similar among patients than among healthy donors.

Sequenced material: central memory CD4+ T cells from blood. This TCR was sampled from a man aged 18 to 29 with type 1 diabetes. V is TRBV2 and J is TRBJ2-7, with D possibly TRBD1 on 6 matching bases. CDR3 residues: CASSPDSFSYEQYF. In DNA, the CDR3 is TGTGCCAGCAGTCCGGACAGCTTCTCCTACGAGCAGTACTTC.